This TCR beta chain derives from a study of regulatory T cells in long-lasting Graves disease. Points from the study as a whole: Compared with new cases, persistent Graves' patients showed reduced TCR diversity. Limited samples may have lowered accuracy. The persistent group shared 2,500 to 3,000 public clonotypes, more than the approximately 1,000 shared by new patients.

Of note for this clonotype: The antigen remains undetermined.

With 5 bases clipped from V and 15 bases from J, the junction kept 13 bases outside the gene matches. CDR1 and CDR2 from the germline V gene are MDHEN and SYDVKM. The length of the CDR3 is 14 residues. Arm-PCR of CDR3 regions and iRepertoire HTBI primers were used to build TCR beta libraries. Using its own MiXCR run on the multiplex PCR reads, TCRdb lists one record per CDR3 protein. Altogether 440,000 or so distinct CDR3 sequences are present, 14% to 15% being singletons, with the ten largest covering roughly a sixth. Noted time point: newly diagnosed GD, antithyroid drugs for less than 3 months. From RNA extracted from PBMCs, the TCR library was made. The data were also submitted as part of a second study, on T cells in Graves' hyperthyroidism and ophthalmopathy. As that report states: TCR CDR3 regions were first amplified by RT-PCR with HTBI primers.

The clonotype comes from a woman in her twenties or thirties with Graves disease. Sequenced material: peripheral blood mononuclear cells (PBMCs), taken at new diagnosis, from a patient treated with antithyroid drugs. This chain uses TRBV28 with TRBJ2-1; 10 positions match TRBD1. The CDR3 region is CASSQPGTGDKRFF. CDR3 nucleotides: TGTGCCAGCAGTCAGCCCGGGACAGGGGACAAAAGGTTCTTC.